These 22 T cell receptor beta chains originate from one sample sequenced in a study of identical twins. TCRdb re-derived calls from the 5' RACE reads in MiXCR, one entry per CDR3 protein. The sample yields 1.5 million to 2 million distinct CDR3 sequences, about 31% seen once. The sequencing input was cord blood. These receptors were collected from a newborn girl in good health.

As regards this clonotype: At one of its ends the junction is not consistent with the germline gene, which may arise from a read error. The chain combines TRBV28 with TRBJ2-3; 8 positions agree with TRBD1. CDR1 and CDR2 from the germline V gene are MDHEN and SYDVKM. The CDR3 contains 14 residues. CDR3 region: CASFQGAETDAQYF. The CDR3 bases are TGTGCCAGCTTCCAGGGGGCAGAAACAGATGCGCAGTATTTT. The full variable domain, with the rest looked up from reference TRBV28 and TRBJ2-3, is DVKVTQSSRYLVKRTGEKVFLECVQDMDHENMFWYRQDPGLGLRLIYFSYDVKMKEKGDIPEGYSVSREKKERFSLILESASTNQTSMYLCASFQGAETDAQYFGPGTRLTVL.

The rearrangement links TRBV29-1 to TRBJ1-1; no clear D gene. Germline V gives CDR1 SQVTM, CDR2 ANQGSEA. V was cut by 8 bases and J by 1 base, with 11 bases left in between. The CDR3 loop spans 12 amino acids. The CDR3 coding sequence is TGCAGCCCCCCGGCGAGGAACACTGAAGCTTTCTTT. It codes for CSPPARNTEAFF.

The rearrangement uses TRBV9 and TRBJ1-2; 8 bases line up with TRBD1. Trimming at V came to 5 bases and at J to 3 bases, leaving 9 bases not matched to a gene. This CDR3 region has 15 residues. Germline loops: CDR1 SGDLS, CDR2 YYNGEE. Here the CDR3 reads CASRSGSGGDYGYTF. The DNA for the CDR3 is TGTGCCAGCAGGAGCGGTTCAGGGGGCGACTATGGCTACACCTTC.

CDR3 residues: CASSFTATYGYTF. CDR3 DNA sequence: TGCGCCAGCAGCTTCACGGCTACCTATGGCTACACCTTC. This chain joins TRBV5-1 and TRBJ1-2; D is undetermined. V gave up 2 bases and J gave up 4 bases, with 9 bases separating them. The CDR3 runs 13 residues. CDR1 SGHRS and CDR2 YFSETQ come from the germline V gene.

This clonotype was counted once. This may be a read error: a much more frequent sequence differs by one nucleotide. The J gene is TRBJ2-7, the V gene TRBV12-3 or TRBV12-4; TRBD2 aligns across 8 bases. The CDR3 has 13 amino acids. V trimming: 8 bases; J trimming: 1 base; junction bases outside the gene matches: 4. The CDR3 sequence is CASAGLGSYEQYF. DNA for the CDR3: TGTGCCAGCGCGGGACTAGGGTCCTACGAGCAGTACTTC.

Concerning this clonotype itself: A much more abundant neighbour one base away suggests this may be a read error. CDR3 sequence: CASSLVDNSYEQYF. The CDR3 bases are TGTGCCAGCAGCTTAGTGGACAACTCCTACGAGCAGTACTTC. The rearrangement uses TRBV5-6 and TRBJ2-7; D might be TRBD1 (5 bases). CDR1 and CDR2 from the germline V gene are SGHDT and YYEEEE. V dropped 2 bases and J dropped 0 bases, with 9 bases sitting between them. The CDR3 is 14 residues long.

V and J are TRBV12-3 or TRBV12-4 and TRBJ1-1; 7 bases are shared with TRBD1. V dropped 3 bases and J dropped 2; count of bases not matched to a gene: 3. The CDR3 totals 14 residues. The CDR3 sequence: CASSFRGINTEAFF. Written as DNA, the CDR3 is TGTGCCAGCAGTTTCAGGGGGATAAACACTGAAGCTTTCTTT.

The chain employs TRBV6-5 and TRBJ1-2; D is ambiguous. Trimming removed 2 bases from V and 3 bases from J, with 10 bases in between. From germline, CDR1 is MNHEY and CDR2 SVGAGI. The CDR3 extends over 14 amino acids. The CDR3 sequence is CASSYGKSHYGYTF. CDR3 in DNA: TGTGCCAGCAGTTACGGGAAGAGTCACTATGGCTACACCTTC.

This chain links TRBV21-1 with TRBJ1-1; the D call of TRBD1 is as the table states it, not checked on the DNA. TRBV21-1 is designated a pseudogene. The CDR3 covers 15 residues. Written as DNA, the CDR3 is TGTGCCAGCAGCAAGCCGCGACAGACGAACACTGAAGCTTTCTTT. Encoded protein: CASSKPRQTNTEAFF.

The chain carries TRBV20-1 and TRBJ2-7; D is possibly TRBD2 (6 bases). Between the trimmed V and J ends, which lost 7 bases and 5 bases, there was a span of 18 bases. The CDR3 loop spans 13 amino acids. From germline, CDR1 is DFQATT and CDR2 SNEGSKA (reference sequence). The CDR3 sequence: CSGTTRRANEQYF. Written as DNA, the CDR3 is TGCAGTGGCACGACTAGAAGGGCAAACGAGCAGTACTTC.

A few counts support this clonotype. The V and J genes are TRBV15 and TRBJ2-2; D remains ambiguous. V was cut by 0 bases and J by 2 bases, with 10 bases left in between. This CDR3 is 16 amino acids long. Germline CDR1 and CDR2: LNHNV and YYDKDF (reference sequence). CDR3 in DNA: TGTGCCACCAGCAGAGATTACGTTATAAACACCGGGGAGCTGTTTTTT. Amino acid sequence: CATSRDYVINTGELFF.

The rearrangement links TRBV20-1 to TRBJ1-4; the match to TRBD1 covers 7 bases. There are 14 residues in the CDR3. V gave up 6 bases and J gave up 8 bases; unmatched junction bases: 12. Germline loops: CDR1 DFQATT, CDR2 SNEGSKA (reference sequence). In DNA form, the CDR3 reads TGCAGTGCACAGAGAGGTGGGACAGACGAAAAACTGTTTTTT. It is translated as CSAQRGGTDEKLFF.

The gene calls are TRBV12-3 or TRBV12-4 and TRBJ2-3; 10 bases are a match to TRBD2. This CDR3 comprises 16 residues. The V segment lost 1 base and the J segment 4 bases; nucleotides outside the gene matches: 5. DNA for the CDR3: TGTGCCAGCAGTTTAGTTCAGCGGGGGGGGGCAGATACGCAGTATTTT. It yields the protein CASSLVQRGGADTQYF.

This clonotype was counted at least ten times. This chain connects TRBV4-2 to TRBJ2-7; D gene unclear. V gave up 0 bases and J gave up 0 bases, with 3 bases separating them. This CDR3 has 13 residues. Germline assignment: CDR1 LGHNA and CDR2 YNFKEQ. This CDR3 is CASSQESSYEQYF. The CDR3 DNA sequence: TGTGCCAGCAGCCAAGAGTCCTCCTACGAGCAGTACTTC.

V and J are TRBV29-1 and TRBJ1-4; no clear D gene. CDR3 length: 13 residues. Trimming pared 0 bases from V and 3 bases from J, leaving 5 bases between. Germline assignment: CDR1 SQVTM and CDR2 ANQGSEA. The CDR3 protein is CSVEDGANEKLFF. The CDR3 DNA reads TGCAGCGTTGAAGACGGGGCTAATGAAAAACTGTTTTTT.

The V gene is TRBV4-1, the J gene TRBJ1-1; 11 nucleotides line up with TRBD1. Germline-derived CDR1 and CDR2 are MGHRA and YSYEKL. J gave up 5 bases and V 4 bases, and 12 bases lay outside the gene matches. The CDR3 spans 17 residues. The CDR3 region is CASSPLAMDRGRTEAFF. CDR3 nucleotide sequence: TGCGCCAGCAGCCCCCTCGCCATGGACAGGGGGCGAACTGAAGCTTTCTTT.

This clonotype was seen a handful of times. V and J are TRBV14 and TRBJ2-7, with D maybe TRBD1 (6 bases). This CDR3 comprises 13 residues. CDR1 and CDR2 from the germline V gene are SGHDN and FVKESK. V lost 3 bases, J lost 4 bases, and 10 bases lay in between. DNA for the CDR3: TGTGCCAGCAGCCATGACAGGTTTTACGAGCAGTACTTC. The encoded protein is CASSHDRFYEQYF.

This clonotype was found a few times. The J gene is TRBJ2-1, the V gene TRBV6-5, with D unclear. In germline, CDR1 is MNHEY, CDR2 SVGAGI. Trimming took 8 bases from V and 4 from J, leaving 15 bases between them. This CDR3 has 14 amino acids. CDR3 nucleotide sequence: TGTGCCAGCGGTACGGGCAGACGGTACAATGAGCAGTTCTTC. Protein product: CASGTGRRYNEQFF.

In DNA form, the CDR3 reads TGTGCCAGCAGTCCGCCGGACAGGTTGAACTATGGCTACACCTTC. The encoded protein is CASSPPDRLNYGYTF. The chain recombines TRBV12-3 or TRBV12-4 with TRBJ1-2, with 7 bases identical to TRBD1. V dropped 5 bases and J dropped 2; count of bases not matched to a gene: 8. This CDR3 region has 15 residues.

The chain joins TRBV20-1 to TRBJ2-1; TRBD2 matches at 9 bases. CDR1 and CDR2 (germline): DFQATT, SNEGSKA (reference sequence). With V trimmed by 6 bases and J by 15 bases, 24 bases remained unmatched. The CDR3 covers 16 residues. CDR3 bases: TGCAGTGCAATCCTACGAGCGGGGGGCAAACCCACAATGCGGTTCTTC. Residues: CSAILRAGGKPTMRFF.

The chain couples TRBV20-1 to TRBJ2-7; the D gene is possibly TRBD2 (6 bases). Per germline, CDR1 DFQATT and CDR2 SNEGSKA (reference sequence). The V and J ends lost 3 bases and 6 bases respectively, with 15 bases between them. This CDR3 comprises 13 residues. The CDR3 DNA is TGCAGTGCTAGTCAAGTGGGCGGGGCCGAGCAGTACTTC. Its protein product is CSASQVGGAEQYF.

J is TRBJ1-1 and V is TRBV7-6; 7 bases are shared with TRBD1. V shed 5 bases, J shed 5 bases, and the junction held 11 bases outside the gene matches. The CDR3 spans 15 residues. From germline, CDR1 is SGHVS and CDR2 FNYEAQ. This CDR3 reads CASSTETGRRTEAFF. CDR3 bases: TGTGCCAGCAGCACCGAGACAGGGAGGCGTACTGAAGCTTTCTTT.